These T cell receptor beta chains were read from a single sample in a study of blood T cell repertoires in COVID-19. Data came from immunoSEQ multiplex PCR; TCRdb stores just in-frame clones and leaves some out. The sample consists of tens of thousands of clones, around nine tenths of them appearing once. Sequencing was carried out using peripheral blood. The source is a man aged 50-59 years with active COVID-19. Each CDR3 is given without its conserved first and last residue.

v_call,j_call,cdr3_aa
TRBV5-1,TRBJ2-5,ASSFHGNQETQY
TRBV28,TRBJ2-5,ASSPRVVAGGGRAQY
TRBV15,TRBJ1-4,ATSKQQGALNEKLF
TRBV21-1,TRBJ1-5,ASSSPGTYSNQPQH
TRBV11-2,TRBJ2-5,ASSRLAGPSTGETQY
TRBV2,TRBJ2-5,ASSEAGLQETQY
TRBV6-5,TRBJ2-7,ASSLRWGVDEQY
TRBV7-2,TRBJ2-1,ASSPKAGTGGSHEQF
TRBV10-2,TRBJ2-4,ASSEQGTNIQY
TRBV5-6,TRBJ1-6,ASSQDGIKGDNSPLH
TRBV18,TRBJ2-1,ASSPSAGYNEQF
TRBV11-2,TRBJ2-7,ASSLEVSYEQY
TRBV28,TRBJ2-1,ASSSGTGGYNEQF
TRBV7-2,TRBJ1-5,ASRLLSNQPQH
TRBV24-1,TRBJ1-1,ATRGGTGGTEAF
TRBV7-2,TRBJ1-1,ASSLNGFMNTEAF
TRBV6-1,TRBJ2-7,ASREDKYEQY
TRBV5-8,TRBJ2-1,ASTLAGDSYNEQF
TRBV9,TRBJ2-1,ASSVAGGNNEQF
TRBV18,TRBJ1-1,ASSSVGPNSAEAF
TRBV28,TRBJ1-3,ASSLLWELSSGNTIY